This T cell receptor (beta chain) was sequenced in a study of T cell responses to AZD1222 COVID-19 vaccine. Study-wide points: In a largely white British group with more females than males, clonal diversity was possibly underestimated. Increased Spike-specific TCR breadth and depth were observed after two AZD1222 doses.

The CDR3 has 16 amino acids. Trimming removed 5 bases from V and 6 bases from J; junction bases left unmatched: 12. Germline CDR1 and CDR2: SGHAT and FQNNGV. The sample holds one count of this clone. Its antigen is undetermined. Sequenced by immunoSEQ multiplex PCR; TCRdb stores in-frame clones only, minus some. The data show 70,000 to 100,000 clones, with 92% seen just once and roughly 3.1% held by the top ten. This TCR came from an adult who received the AZD1222 COVID-19 vaccine. This sample comprised peripheral blood, obtained 28 days after the second AZD1222 dose. J is TRBJ2-3 and V is TRBV11-2; 9 bases map to TRBD2. Here the CDR3 reads CASSDSGGTAGDTQYF. The CDR3 DNA sequence: TGTGCCAGCAGCGATAGCGGGGGAACGGCTGGGGATACGCAGTATTTT.